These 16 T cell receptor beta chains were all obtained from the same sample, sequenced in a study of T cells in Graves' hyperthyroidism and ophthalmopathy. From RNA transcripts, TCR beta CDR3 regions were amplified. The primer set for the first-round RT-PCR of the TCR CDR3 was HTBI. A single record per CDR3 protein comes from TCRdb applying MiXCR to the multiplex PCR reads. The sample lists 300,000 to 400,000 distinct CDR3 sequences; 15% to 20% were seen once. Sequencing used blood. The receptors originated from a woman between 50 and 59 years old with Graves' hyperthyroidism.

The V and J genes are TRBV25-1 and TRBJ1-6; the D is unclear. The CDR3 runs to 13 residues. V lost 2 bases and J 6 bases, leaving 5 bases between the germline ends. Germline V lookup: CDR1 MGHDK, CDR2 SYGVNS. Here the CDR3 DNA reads TGTGCCAGCAGTGAACAGGTTAATTCACCCCTCCACTTT. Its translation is CASSEQVNSPLHF.

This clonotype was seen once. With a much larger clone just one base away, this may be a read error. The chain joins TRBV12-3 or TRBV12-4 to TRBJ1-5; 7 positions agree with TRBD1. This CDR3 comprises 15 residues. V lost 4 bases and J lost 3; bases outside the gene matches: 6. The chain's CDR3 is CASSSGQLNNQPQHF. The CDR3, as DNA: TGTGCCAGCAGTTCGGGACAGCTTAACAATCAGCCCCAGCATTTT.

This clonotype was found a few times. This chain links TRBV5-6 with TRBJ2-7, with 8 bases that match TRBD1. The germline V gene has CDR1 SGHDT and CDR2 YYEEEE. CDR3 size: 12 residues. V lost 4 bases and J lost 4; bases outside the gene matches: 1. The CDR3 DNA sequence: TGTGCCAGCAGCAGGACAGGGTACGAGCAGTACGTC. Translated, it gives CASSRTGYEQYV.

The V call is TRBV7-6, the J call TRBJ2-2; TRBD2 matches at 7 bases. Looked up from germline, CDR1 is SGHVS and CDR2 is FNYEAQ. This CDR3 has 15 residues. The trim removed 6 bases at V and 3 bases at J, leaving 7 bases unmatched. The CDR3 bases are TGTGCCAGCAGGCAGGGACTACCAGACACCGGGGAGCTGTTTTTT. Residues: CASRQGLPDTGELFF.

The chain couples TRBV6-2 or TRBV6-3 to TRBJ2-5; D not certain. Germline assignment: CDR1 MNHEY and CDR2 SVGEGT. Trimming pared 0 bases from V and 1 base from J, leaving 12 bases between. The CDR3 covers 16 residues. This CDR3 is CASSYSRKQSQETQYF. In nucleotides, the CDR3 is TGTGCCAGCAGTTACTCGAGGAAGCAGTCCCAAGAGACCCAGTACTTC.

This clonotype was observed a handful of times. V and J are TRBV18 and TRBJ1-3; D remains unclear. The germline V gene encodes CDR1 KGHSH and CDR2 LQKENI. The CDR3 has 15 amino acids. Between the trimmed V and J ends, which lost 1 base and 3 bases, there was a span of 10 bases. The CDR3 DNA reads TGTGCCAGCTCACCACGGAACGGGGATGGAAACACCATATATTTT. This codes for CASSPRNGDGNTIYF.

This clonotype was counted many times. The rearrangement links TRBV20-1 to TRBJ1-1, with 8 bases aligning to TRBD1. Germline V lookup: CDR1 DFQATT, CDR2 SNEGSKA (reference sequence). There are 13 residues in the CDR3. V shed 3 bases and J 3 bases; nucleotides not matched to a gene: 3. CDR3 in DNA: TGCAGTGCTAGGGAGGACAGGGACACTGAAGCTTTCTTT. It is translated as CSAREDRDTEAFF.

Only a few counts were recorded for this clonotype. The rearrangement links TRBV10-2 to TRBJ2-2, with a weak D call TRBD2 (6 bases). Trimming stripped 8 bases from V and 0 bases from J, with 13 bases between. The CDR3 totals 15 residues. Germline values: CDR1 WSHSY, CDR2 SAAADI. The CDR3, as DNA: TGCGCCAGCTCACTAGCCCTAGCGAACACCGGGGAGCTGTTTTTT. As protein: CASSLALANTGELFF.

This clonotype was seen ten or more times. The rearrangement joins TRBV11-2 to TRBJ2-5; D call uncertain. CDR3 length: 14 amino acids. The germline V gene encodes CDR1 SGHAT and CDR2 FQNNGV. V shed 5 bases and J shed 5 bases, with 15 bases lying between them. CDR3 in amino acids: CASSPPAIAETQYF. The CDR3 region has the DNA TGTGCCAGCAGCCCCCCCGCAATCGCCGAGACCCAGTACTTC.

The CDR3 bases are TGCAGCGTCCTACTCCGGGGGACAGACACCTACAATGAGCAGTTCTTC. Translation gives CSVLLRGTDTYNEQFF. The chain combines TRBV29-1 with TRBJ2-1; D is perhaps TRBD1 (7 bases). There are 16 residues in the CDR3. Trimming left V 6 bases short and J 2 bases short, with 20 bases between. Germline lookup yields CDR1 SQVTM and CDR2 ANQGSEA.

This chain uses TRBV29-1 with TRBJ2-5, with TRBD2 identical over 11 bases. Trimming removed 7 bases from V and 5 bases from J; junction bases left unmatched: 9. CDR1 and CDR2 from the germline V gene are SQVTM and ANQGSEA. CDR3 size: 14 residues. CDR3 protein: CSARLAGKMETQYF. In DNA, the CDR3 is TGCAGCGCGAGACTAGCGGGAAAAATGGAGACCCAGTACTTC.

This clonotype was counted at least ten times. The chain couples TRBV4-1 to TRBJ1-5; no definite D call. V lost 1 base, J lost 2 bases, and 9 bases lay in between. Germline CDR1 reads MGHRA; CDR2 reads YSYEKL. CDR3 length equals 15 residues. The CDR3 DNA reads TGCGCCAGCAGCCAAGTTGCTACAGGCAATCAGCCCCAGCATTTT. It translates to CASSQVATGNQPQHF.

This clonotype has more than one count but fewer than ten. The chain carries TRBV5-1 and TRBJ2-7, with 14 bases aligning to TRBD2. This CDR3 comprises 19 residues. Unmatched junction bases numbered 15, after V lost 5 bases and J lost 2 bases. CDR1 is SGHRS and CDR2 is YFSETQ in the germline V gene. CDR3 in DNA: TGCGCCAGCAGATTTGACGCGGGACTAGCGGGAGTAAAACCCTACGAGCAGTACTTC. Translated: CASRFDAGLAGVKPYEQYF. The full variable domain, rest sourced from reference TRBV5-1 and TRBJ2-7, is KAGVTQTPRYLIKTRGQQVTLSCSPISGHRSVSWYQQTPGQGLQFLFEYFSETQRNKGNFPGRFSGRQFSNSRSEMNVSTLELGDSALYLCASRFDAGLAGVKPYEQYFGPGTRLTVT.

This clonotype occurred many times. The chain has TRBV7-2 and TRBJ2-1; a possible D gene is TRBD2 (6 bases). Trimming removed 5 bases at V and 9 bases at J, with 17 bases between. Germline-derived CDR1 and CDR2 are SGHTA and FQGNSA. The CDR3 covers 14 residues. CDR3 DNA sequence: TGTGCCAGCAGCGACCCGACTAGATTTCTTGAGCAGTTCTTC. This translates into CASSDPTRFLEQFF.

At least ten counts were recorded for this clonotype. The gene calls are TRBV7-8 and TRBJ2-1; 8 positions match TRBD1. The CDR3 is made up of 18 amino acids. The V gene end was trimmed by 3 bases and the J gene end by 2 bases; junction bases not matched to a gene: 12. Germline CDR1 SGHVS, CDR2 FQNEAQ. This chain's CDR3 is CASSFFSYRGSAYNEQFF. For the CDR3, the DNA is TGTGCCAGCAGCTTTTTTAGCTACAGGGGGTCTGCCTACAATGAGCAGTTCTTC. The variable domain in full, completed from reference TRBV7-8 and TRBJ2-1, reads GAGVSQSPRYKVAKRGQDVALRCDPISGHVSLFWYQQALGQGPEFLTYFQNEAQLDKSGLPSDRFFAERPEGSVSTLKIQRTQQEDSAVYLCASSFFSYRGSAYNEQFFGPGTRLTVL.

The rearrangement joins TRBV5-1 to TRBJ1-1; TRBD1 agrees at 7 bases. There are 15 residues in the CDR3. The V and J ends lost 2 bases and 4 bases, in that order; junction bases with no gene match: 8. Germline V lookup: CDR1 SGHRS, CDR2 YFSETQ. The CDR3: CASSLRQGGVTEAFF. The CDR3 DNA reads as TGCGCCAGCAGCTTACGACAGGGAGGGGTCACTGAAGCTTTCTTT.